This entry lists 20 T cell receptor beta chains sequenced from one sample in a study of blood T cell repertoires in COVID-19. Using immunoSEQ multiplex PCR, the repertoire was profiled, and TCRdb retains in-frame clones only, with some absent. The repertoire includes around 260,000 clones, 75% to 90% of them detected once, and roughly 10% sits in the top ten. The sequencing sample was made of peripheral blood. The receptors originated from a woman between 70 and 85 years old with COVID-19, enrolled during active disease.

The chain couples TRBV6-6 to TRBJ1-3, with 11 bases identical to TRBD1. The ends lost 0 bases at V and 4 bases at J; junction bases unmatched: 2. The length of the CDR3 is 16 residues. CDR1 is MNHNY and CDR2 is SVGAGI in the germline V gene (reference sequence). Here the CDR3 DNA reads TGTGCCAGCAGTTACTCGGACAGGGGGCACGGAAACACCATATATTTT. Its protein product is CASSYSDRGHGNTIYF.

This clone was picked up one time. The rearrangement uses TRBV11-3 and TRBJ2-3; 8 bases are shared with TRBD2. The CDR3 totals 17 residues. The junction had 6 bases not matched to a gene; V was cut back by 1 base and J by 0 bases. Germline V gives CDR1 SGHNT, CDR2 YENEEA. The CDR3 protein is CASSLGAGGASTDTQYF. The CDR3 nucleotides are TGTGCCAGCAGCTTAGGGGCGGGAGGAGCTAGCACAGATACGCAGTATTTT.

Of note for this clone: This likely stems from a read error, as it lies one base from a far larger clone. The rearrangement joins TRBV28 to TRBJ1-1, with a tentative D call TRBD1 (5 bases). In germline, CDR1 is MDHEN, CDR2 SYDVKM. Trimming took off 6 bases at V and 2 bases at J, with 10 bases between the two ends. The CDR3 is made up of 13 amino acids. As DNA, the CDR3 is TGTGCCAGCAGCCTTACAGGAAACACTGAAGCTTTCTTT. Protein product: CASSLTGNTEAFF.

This chain links TRBV6-6 with TRBJ1-2; 9 bases map to TRBD1. Germline CDR1 MNHNY, CDR2 SVGAGI (reference sequence). This CDR3 spans 11 amino acids. V gave up 6 bases and J gave up 7 bases; unmatched junction bases: 0. This chain's CDR3 is CASRTGGGYTF. The DNA of the CDR3 is TGTGCCAGCAGGACAGGGGGTGGCTACACCTTC.

CDR3 DNA: TGTGCCAGCAGCGCCGGACAGGGGTTGGTAGAGACCCAGTACTTC. This translates into CASSAGQGLVETQYF. The rearrangement joins TRBV7-3 to TRBJ2-5; 9 bases map to TRBD1. This CDR3 has 15 amino acids. The V gene end was trimmed by 5 bases and the J gene end by 4 bases; junction bases not matched to a gene: 8. CDR1 is SGHTA, CDR2 FQGTGA, per germline.

The chain employs TRBV27 and TRBJ2-7; 10 bases align to TRBD2. CDR1 and CDR2 (germline): MNHEY, SMNVEV (reference sequence). The CDR3 has 14 amino acids. V dropped 5 bases and J dropped 5; count of bases not matched to a gene: 6. The CDR3 sequence is CASSGASGRNEQYF. Written as DNA, the CDR3 is TGTGCCAGCAGTGGGGCTAGCGGGAGAAACGAGCAGTACTTC.

The sample holds many counts of this clone. The V and J genes are TRBV5-4 and TRBJ1-1, with TRBD1 as a possible D gene (5 bases). Trimming pared 4 bases from V and 1 base from J, leaving 5 bases between. This CDR3 spans 12 amino acids. Germline assignment: CDR1 SGHNT and CDR2 YYREEE (reference sequence). CDR3 DNA sequence: TGTGCCAGCAGCCAGGGGAACACTGAAGCTTTCTTT. It specifies CASSQGNTEAFF.

The rearrangement links TRBV30 to TRBJ1-2; no definite D call. Deletions cut 2 bases from V and 7 bases from J, with 11 bases between. Looked up from germline, CDR1 is GTSNPN and CDR2 is SVGIG (reference sequence). This CDR3 region has 12 residues. The CDR3 here is CAWSRQSGGYTF. The CDR3 bases are TGTGCCTGGAGTCGGCAGTCGGGTGGCTACACCTTC.

V is TRBV19 and J is TRBJ1-1, with D perhaps TRBD1 (5 bases). Germline CDR1 reads LNHDA; CDR2 reads SQIVND (reference sequence). There are 15 residues in the CDR3. Between the trimmed V and J ends, which lost 4 bases and 4 bases, there was a span of 16 bases. DNA of the CDR3: TGTGCCAGTAGTACCCCCCTAAGGGGTGGCACTGAAGCTTTCTTT. Translated, it gives CASSTPLRGGTEAFF. Together with reference TRBV19 and TRBJ1-1, the CDR3 gives the full variable domain: DGGITQSPKYLFRKEGQNVTLSCEQNLNHDAMYWYRQDPGQGLRLIYYSQIVNDFQKGDIAEGYSVSREKKESFPLTVTSAQKNPTAFYLCASSTPLRGGTEAFFGQGTRLTVV.

The CDR3 loop reads CASSVGNSGSFGYTF. The DNA of the CDR3 is TGTGCCAGCAGCGTAGGCAACAGCGGGTCGTTCGGCTACACCTTC. This sequence joins TRBV9 and TRBJ1-2, with D hard to call. V lost 0 bases, J lost 8 bases, and 17 bases lay in between. The CDR3 sequence is 15 residues long. Germline values: CDR1 SGDLS, CDR2 YYNGEE.

This chain uses TRBV4-2 with TRBJ2-3; TRBD2 matches 10 bases. The germline gives CDR1 LGHNA, CDR2 YNFKEQ. CDR3 length: 14 residues. The junction had 0 bases not matched to a gene; V was cut back by 1 base and J by 5 bases. The CDR3 nucleotides are TGTGCCAGCAGCCAAGGACTAGCGGGAGATACGCAGTATTTT. This gives the protein CASSQGLAGDTQYF.

The chain recombines TRBV19 with TRBJ2-1; 8 nucleotides agree with TRBD1. Germline V gene lookup returns CDR1 LNHDA and CDR2 SQIVND (reference sequence). V trimming: 3 bases; J trimming: 6 bases; junction bases outside the gene matches: 7. CDR3 length: 15 amino acids. CDR3 nucleotide sequence: TGTGCCAGTAGTATGACCGGGACAGGACGCAATGAGCAGTTCTTC. Its protein product is CASSMTGTGRNEQFF.

The chain couples TRBV7-2 to TRBJ2-1; D is ambiguous. V was pared by 5 bases and J by 0 bases, with 11 bases between. The CDR3 length is 15 residues. Germline-derived CDR1 and CDR2 are SGHTA and FQGNSA. The CDR3 sequence: CASSQASSSYNEQFF. The CDR3 nucleotides read TGTGCCAGCAGCCAAGCGTCGAGCTCCTACAATGAGCAGTTCTTC.

This chain links TRBV5-1 with TRBJ1-6; TRBD1 is a possible D gene (6 bases). V dropped 4 bases and J dropped 0 bases, with 14 bases sitting between them. The germline V gene has CDR1 SGHRS and CDR2 YFSETQ. There are 17 residues in the CDR3. CDR3 coding DNA: TGCGCCAGCAGCGTGGAAGGACAGAGCTCCTATAATTCACCCCTCCACTTT. Its protein is CASSVEGQSSYNSPLHF.

The chain employs TRBV6-2 or TRBV6-3 and TRBJ2-7; tentative D call: TRBD1 (5 bases). Trimming cost V 2 bases and J 6 bases, with 11 bases left between them. Germline loops: CDR1 MNHEY, CDR2 SVGEGT. This CDR3 spans 13 amino acids. CDR3 protein: CASSYMGLLEQYF. The CDR3 DNA is TGTGCCAGCAGTTACATGGGGCTGCTCGAGCAGTACTTC.

The chain joins TRBV6-2 or TRBV6-3 to TRBJ2-7; D is ambiguous. This CDR3 contains 14 residues. CDR1 is MNHEY, CDR2 SVGEGT, per germline. Deletions cut 6 bases from V and 4 bases from J, with 16 bases between. This chain's CDR3 is CASSHDKLVYEQYF. CDR3 sequence (DNA): TGTGCCAGCAGCCACGACAAGTTGGTATACGAGCAGTACTTC.

This chain uses TRBV27 with TRBJ1-1; 8 nucleotides match TRBD1. J gave up 4 bases and V 6 bases, and 16 bases lay outside the gene matches. The CDR3 sequence is 17 residues long. Germline V gene sequence: CDR1 MNHEY, CDR2 SMNVEV (reference sequence). CDR3 sequence (DNA): TGTGCCAGCAGGTTCAGGGGGCTTGAGGGTATGGGCACTGAAGCTTTCTTT. It yields the protein CASRFRGLEGMGTEAFF.

This clone was detected once. This chain links TRBV5-1 with TRBJ2-7; D remains unclear. V lost 4 bases, J lost 4 bases, and 9 bases lay in between. Germline values: CDR1 SGHRS, CDR2 YFSETQ. The CDR3 covers 12 residues. The CDR3 region is CASSPDTYEQYF. CDR3 nucleotides: TGCGCCAGCAGCCCTGACACGTACGAGCAGTACTTC.

The rearrangement uses TRBV29-1 and TRBJ2-7, with D perhaps matching TRBD1 (6 bases). Germline V gene lookup returns CDR1 SQVTM and CDR2 ANQGSEA. The CDR3 spans 13 residues. V lost 7 bases and J lost 0, with 13 bases in between. The CDR3: CSALQGPSYEQYF. CDR3 DNA sequence: TGCAGCGCCTTACAGGGCCCCTCCTACGAGCAGTACTTC.

The V and J genes are TRBV7-9 and TRBJ1-5; TRBD1 aligns across 8 bases. V lost 6 bases and J lost 5; bases outside the gene matches: 3. Per the germline V gene, CDR1 is SEHNR and CDR2 is FQNEAQ (reference sequence). This CDR3 region has 13 residues. CDR3 region: CASSKDRDQPQHF. CDR3 nucleotides: TGTGCCAGCAGTAAGGACAGGGATCAGCCCCAGCATTTT.